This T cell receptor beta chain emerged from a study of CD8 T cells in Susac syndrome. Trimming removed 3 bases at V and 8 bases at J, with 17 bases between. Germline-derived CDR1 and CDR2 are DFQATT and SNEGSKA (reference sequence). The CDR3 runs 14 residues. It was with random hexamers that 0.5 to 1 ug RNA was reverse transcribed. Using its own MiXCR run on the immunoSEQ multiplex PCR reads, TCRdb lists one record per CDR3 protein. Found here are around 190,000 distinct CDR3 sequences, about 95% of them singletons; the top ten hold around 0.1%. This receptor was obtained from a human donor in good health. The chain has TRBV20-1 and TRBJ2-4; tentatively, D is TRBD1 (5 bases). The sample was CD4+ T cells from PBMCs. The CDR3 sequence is CSASLHPGRDIQYF. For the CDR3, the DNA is TGCAGTGCTAGTCTCCATCCAGGGCGAGACATTCAGTACTTC.